These T cell receptor beta chains were read from a single sample in a study of CD8+ T cells in alopecia areata. Generated by immunoSEQ multiplex PCR, the TCRdb table keeps only in-frame clones and is missing some. The profile shows 150,000 to 200,000 clones, 50% to 70% of them singletons. The material sequenced was CD4+ T cells sorted from blood, taken at week 0. These receptors came from a human donor with alopecia areata. Each CDR3 is given with its conserved first and last residue. A D gene is named only where the DNA matches it firmly. Only some rows state a clone size, as once, few, many or a class for expanded clones.

clone_size	v_call	d_call	j_call	cdr3_nt	cdr3_aa
.	TRBV5-1	.	TRBJ2-3	TGCGCCAGCAGTGGGACTAGCACAGATACGCAGTATTTT	CASSGTSTDTQYF
.	TRBV5-1	.	TRBJ2-2	TGCGCCAGCAGCTTGGATACAGGGAGGCTTACCGGGGAGCTGTTTTTT	CASSLDTGRLTGELFF
.	TRBV29-1	.	TRBJ1-2	TGCAGCGTTGATACAGACTATGGCTACACCTTC	CSVDTDYGYTF
.	TRBV29-1	.	TRBJ2-6	TGCAGCGTTGAAATTGGAGGGACCGGGGCCAACGTCCTGACTTTC	CSVEIGGTGANVLTF
.	TRBV4-3	.	TRBJ2-7	TGCGCCAGCAGCCAAGGGTCGCTACGGGACTACGAGCAGTACTTC	CASSQGSLRDYEQYF
.	TRBV9	.	TRBJ1-6	TGTGCCAGCAGCGAAGGGCTCGGGGATAGATCACCCCTCCACTTT	CASSEGLGDRSPLHF
.	TRBV29-1	TRBD1	TRBJ1-1	TGCAGCGTTGGGACAGGGGTGTCAAGGACTGAAGCTTTCTTT	CSVGTGVSRTEAFF
few	TRBV23-1	.	TRBJ1-1	TGCGCCAGCAGTCGCGACCTAAGAGCGGCGTCGAACACTGAAGCTTTCTTT	CASSRDLRAASNTEAFF
.	TRBV6-5	.	TRBJ1-2	TGTGCCAGCAGTTCGATTCAGGGTTGGTCTGGCTACACCTTC	CASSSIQGWSGYTF
.	TRBV10-3	.	TRBJ1-5	TGTGCCATCAGTGAACGAGGGGACGTCCTCTCGCCCCAGCATTTT	CAISERGDVLSPQHF
.	TRBV30	.	TRBJ1-4	TGTGCCTGGACATGGACAGACAATGAAAAACTGTTTTTT	CAWTWTDNEKLFF
few	TRBV30	TRBD1	TRBJ1-6	TGTGCCTTTGAAACAGGGGGCCAGACACCCCTCCACTTT	CAFETGGQTPLHF
few	TRBV7-2	.	TRBJ1-5	TGTGCCAGCAGCTTATCCGGAAATCAGCCCCAGCATTTT	CASSLSGNQPQHF
.	TRBV28	TRBD1	TRBJ1-5	TGTGCCAGCAGTTTAATTCCCGGGACAGGGAACAATCAGCCCCAGCATTTT	CASSLIPGTGNNQPQHF
.	TRBV29-1	.	TRBJ1-1	TGCAGCGTTGAAGTCAAAGAGGGCACTGAAGCTTTCTTT	CSVEVKEGTEAFF
.	TRBV5-6	.	TRBJ2-3	TGTGCCAGCATAAATGGGGGGAGGTCGTCAGATACGCAGTATTTT	CASINGGRSSDTQYF
few	TRBV10-3	.	TRBJ2-5	TGTGCCATCAGTGAGGGGGCGGGGACCCAAGAGACCCAGTACTTC	CAISEGAGTQETQYF
.	TRBV6-5	.	TRBJ1-2	TGTGCCAGCAGTGTCGGGACGGCTGATGGCTACACCTTC	CASSVGTADGYTF
once	TRBV29-1	.	TRBJ1-1	TGCAGCGTGTCAGTAGACACTGAAGCTTTCTTT	CSVSVDTEAFF
.	TRBV7-9	.	TRBJ2-7	TGTGCCAGCAGCTTCGAAGTCGTCCCCTACGAGCAGTACTTC	CASSFEVVPYEQYF
.	TRBV5-6	.	TRBJ2-3	TGTGCCAGCAGCTTGACTGGCAGGGGCACAGATACGCAGTATTTT	CASSLTGRGTDTQYF
.	TRBV19	.	TRBJ2-6	TGTGCCAGTAGTCGAAGCGTCACTGGGGCCAACGTCCTGACTTTC	CASSRSVTGANVLTF
.	TRBV7-9	TRBD1	TRBJ1-5	TGTGCCAGCAGCTCAGGGGGAATGGGCAATCAGCCCCAGCATTTT	CASSSGGMGNQPQHF
.	TRBV2	.	TRBJ1-1	TGTGCCAGTTCCGAAGGGACAATGAACACTGAAGCTTTCTTT	CASSEGTMNTEAFF
.	TRBV5-1	.	TRBJ1-1	TGCGCCAGCAGCTTAGGGGGGAACACTGAAGCTTTCTTT	CASSLGGNTEAFF
.	TRBV30	TRBD1	TRBJ1-2	TGTGCCTGGAGTGAGAGGACAGGGCTAGCTGGCTACACCTTC	CAWSERTGLAGYTF
.	TRBV15	TRBD1	TRBJ1-6	TGTGCCACCAGCAGAGACCCCCGGACAGGGTTGGATTCACCCCTCCACTTT	CATSRDPRTGLDSPLHF
.	TRBV7-9	TRBD2	TRBJ2-5	TGTGCCAGCAGCTTAGGCGGGAGAGAGACCCAGTACTTC	CASSLGGRETQYF
.	TRBV5-4	.	TRBJ1-4	TGTGCCAGCAGCGAGGGGAATGAAAAACTGTTTTTT	CASSEGNEKLFF
.	TRBV29-1	TRBD2	TRBJ2-2	TGCAGCGTCGGTGAGACTAGCGGGGGCGCGAACACCGGGGAGCTGTTTTTT	CSVGETSGGANTGELFF
.	TRBV29-1	.	TRBJ2-3	TGCAGCGTCGGCTTACGCTTTAGCACAGATACGCAGTATTTT	CSVGLRFSTDTQYF
few	TRBV5-6	TRBD1	TRBJ2-7	TGTGCCAGCAGCTCCTGGACAGGGCCCTACGAGCAGTACTTC	CASSSWTGPYEQYF
.	TRBV5-6	.	TRBJ2-6	TGTGCCAGCAGCTTGTTCGCTTCCGGGGCCAACGTCCTGACTTTC	CASSLFASGANVLTF
.	TRBV29-1	.	TRBJ1-1	TGCAGCGTCTCTATTCCGATGGGACAAACTTTTGAAGCTTTCTTT	CSVSIPMGQTFEAFF
.	TRBV29-1	.	TRBJ1-1	TGCAGCGTTGAGAGAGGGCAGGTGAACACTGAAGCTTTCTTT	CSVERGQVNTEAFF
.	TRBV29-1	.	TRBJ1-1	TGCAGCGTTGCATGGTCCGTGACCTTCAACACTGAAGCTTTCTTT	CSVAWSVTFNTEAFF
.	TRBV10-3	.	TRBJ2-3	TGTGCCATCAGTGATGGCGCAGATACGCAGTATTTT	CAISDGADTQYF
.	TRBV27	.	TRBJ1-6	TGTGCCAGCGGGTTTGATTCACCCCTCCACTTT	CASGFDSPLHF
.	TRBV6-5	.	TRBJ2-3	TGTGCCAGCAGTTACGGTGGGGGGCCAACAGATACGCAGTATTTT	CASSYGGGPTDTQYF
.	TRBV4-2	.	TRBJ1-6	TGTGCCAGCAGCCAAGCTACCGAGCACTATAATTCACCCCTCCACTTT	CASSQATEHYNSPLHF
few	TRBV7-2	.	TRBJ1-6	TGTGCCAGCAGCTTATATATGGCTGGAGAGTCACCCCTCCACTTT	CASSLYMAGESPLHF
.	TRBV6-6	TRBD1	TRBJ1-6	TGTGCCAGCAGGGGGACAGCCCGTAATTCACCCCTCCACTTT	CASRGTARNSPLHF
.	TRBV9	.	TRBJ2-1	TGTGCCAGCAGCGTACTAGGCTCCTACAATGAGCAGTTCTTC	CASSVLGSYNEQFF
.	TRBV13	.	TRBJ1-1	TGTGCCAGCAGCTTAGTACAGATGAACACTGAAGCTTTCTTT	CASSLVQMNTEAFF
.	TRBV30	.	TRBJ1-5	TGTGCCTGGAGTGTACCCGGGAGTAGCAATCAGCCCCAGCATTTT	CAWSVPGSSNQPQHF
.	TRBV7-2	.	TRBJ1-5	TGTGCCAGCAGTTACGATAGCAATCAGCCCCAGCATTTT	CASSYDSNQPQHF